The source of this T cell receptor beta chain is a study of blood T cells in healthy people across ages. Worth noting for this clonotype: The antigen is not known.

Broader study findings: Naive T cell percentage showed a strong correlation with TCR beta diversity. Compared with aged donors, long-lived donors showed fewer expanded clones, suggesting selection. Using unsorted PBMCs precluded a conclusive naive versus antigen-experienced comparison.

There are 14 residues in the CDR3. Germline V gives CDR1 MNHEY, CDR2 SMNVEV (reference sequence). Trimming stripped 8 bases from V and 11 bases from J, with 22 bases between. Next came a second PCR, run for about 6 to 12 cycles, which used a sample-barcoded 5' primer along with a J-beta primer mix. TCRdb recomputed calls from the 5' RACE reads with MiXCR, one row per CDR3 protein. The table includes about 730,000 distinct CDR3 sequences, roughly 41% detected once. PBMCs, at least 7 million per sample, were isolated. This chain connects TRBV27 to TRBJ1-5; tentatively, D is TRBD1 (6 bases). Sequenced: blood. This receptor was identified in a woman aged 55 to 70 in good health. CDR3 nucleotide sequence: TGTGCCAGCGGGGTCGGACAGAGCGGACAAGCCCAGCATTTT. As protein: CASGVGQSGQAQHF.